This is a list of T cell receptor beta chains from one sample in a study of T cell responses to AZD1222 COVID-19 vaccine. The repertoire was sequenced with immunoSEQ multiplex PCR; TCRdb's copy has only in-frame clones and lacks some. The sample has 95,000 to 100,000 clones, about nine tenths seen once. This sample comprised peripheral blood, obtained on day 0 of AZD1222 vaccination. All receptors derive from an adult in good health. Both conserved end residues are trimmed from each CDR3. D genes are given only for firm matches. Not every row has a clone size; where given, it reads once, few, many or a size class.

CDR3 protein: ASSPTGLNQPQH; D gene: .; clone size: .; J gene: TRBJ1-5; V gene: TRBV6-5
CDR3 protein: ATSRYGGNTEAF; D gene: .; clone size: .; J gene: TRBJ1-1; V gene: TRBV15
CDR3 protein: ASSDEGSSYNEQF; D gene: .; clone size: .; J gene: TRBJ2-1; V gene: TRBV5-8
CDR3 protein: SVRWVNTEAF; D gene: .; clone size: .; J gene: TRBJ1-1; V gene: TRBV29-1
CDR3 protein: ASSPGTVGQPQH; D gene: TRBD1; clone size: .; J gene: TRBJ1-5; V gene: TRBV28
CDR3 protein: ASSFKLAGDAGELF; D gene: TRBD2; clone size: .; J gene: TRBJ2-2; V gene: TRBV5-4
CDR3 protein: ASSLRGGGHDGNTGELF; D gene: .; clone size: .; J gene: TRBJ2-2; V gene: TRBV11-3
CDR3 protein: ASSVDRVGNTIY; D gene: .; clone size: .; J gene: TRBJ1-3; V gene: TRBV9
CDR3 protein: ASTTSPGGTEAF; D gene: .; clone size: .; J gene: TRBJ1-1; V gene: TRBV5-1
CDR3 protein: ASSAGGIGNTIY; D gene: .; clone size: .; J gene: TRBJ1-3; V gene: TRBV10-1
CDR3 protein: ASSLAPQETQY; D gene: .; clone size: once; J gene: TRBJ2-5; V gene: TRBV5-1
CDR3 protein: ASSPRTALYGYT; D gene: .; clone size: .; J gene: TRBJ1-2; V gene: TRBV28
CDR3 protein: ATSRDRSDEQY; D gene: .; clone size: once; J gene: TRBJ2-7; V gene: TRBV15
CDR3 protein: ASMRIPTRTYEQY; D gene: .; clone size: .; J gene: TRBJ2-7; V gene: TRBV6-5
CDR3 protein: ASMKDTTYEQY; D gene: .; clone size: .; J gene: TRBJ2-7; V gene: TRBV2
CDR3 protein: ASSPLVPSGTGELF; D gene: .; clone size: .; J gene: TRBJ2-2; V gene: TRBV18
CDR3 protein: ASARGSHNEKLF; D gene: .; clone size: .; J gene: TRBJ1-4; V gene: TRBV6-5
CDR3 protein: ASSLDGLYEQY; D gene: .; clone size: .; J gene: TRBJ2-7; V gene: TRBV5-1
CDR3 protein: ASSQHPRLVSYEQY; D gene: .; clone size: .; J gene: TRBJ2-7; V gene: TRBV4-2
CDR3 protein: ASSPEGTYEQY; D gene: .; clone size: .; J gene: TRBJ2-7; V gene: TRBV28
CDR3 protein: ASSLVGGTLYGYT; D gene: .; clone size: .; J gene: TRBJ1-2; V gene: TRBV7-9
CDR3 protein: ASSRTLNQPQH; D gene: .; clone size: .; J gene: TRBJ1-5; V gene: TRBV3-1/TRBV3-2
CDR3 protein: ASSLKTGSTGEQY; D gene: .; clone size: .; J gene: TRBJ2-7; V gene: TRBV5-1
CDR3 protein: ATGGQLDEQY; D gene: .; clone size: .; J gene: TRBJ2-7; V gene: TRBV14